These 6 T cell receptor beta chains were sequenced from one sample in a study of T cells in Graves' hyperthyroidism and ophthalmopathy. Regions amplified from RNA transcripts were the TCR beta CDR3 regions. With the HTBI primer set, the TCR CDR3 went through a first round of RT-PCR. TCRdb recomputed calls from the multiplex PCR reads with MiXCR, one row per CDR3 protein. The data hold about 400,000 distinct CDR3 sequences, with 15% observed a single time. The sequenced sample consisted of blood. Every receptor here comes from a woman between 25 and 40 years old with Graves' hyperthyroidism.

Worth noting for this clonotype: This may come from a read error, since a much larger clone is one base off. The chain recombines TRBV11-2 with TRBJ2-7; the match to TRBD2 covers 8 bases. The DNA end is more similar to TRBJ2-1, so the J call may be wrong. Per germline, CDR1 SGHAT and CDR2 FQNNGV. The CDR3 has 13 residues. The CDR3 bases are TGTGCCAGCGCGCCAGCGGGAGCGTACGAGCAGTTCTTC. Its translation: CASAPAGAYEQFF.

The chain carries TRBV5-5 and TRBJ2-7, with TRBD1 as a possible D gene (5 bases). This CDR3 region has 16 residues. V lost 6 bases and J lost 1, with 20 bases in between. Germline V CDR1 and CDR2: SGHKS, YYEKEE (reference sequence). CDR3 nucleotides: TGTGCCAGCACCAAATTATGGGTAGGGGATTCCTACGAGCAGTACTTC. Its protein is CASTKLWVGDSYEQYF.

This chain links TRBV5-6 with TRBJ1-5; TRBD1 is a possible D gene (6 bases). Germline V lookup: CDR1 SGHDT, CDR2 YYEEEE. V lost 1 base and J 7 bases, leaving 15 bases between the germline ends. This CDR3 comprises 15 residues. Here the CDR3 DNA reads TGTGCCAGCAGCTTGAGGGGGGATTCGGGACAGCCCCAGCATTTT. Its protein product is CASSLRGDSGQPQHF.

The genes are TRBV6-6 and TRBJ2-7; D gene ambiguous. Germline CDR1 and CDR2: MNHNY and SVGAGI (reference sequence). The CDR3 loop spans 15 amino acids. With 0 bases removed from V and 1 base from J, the gap between germline ends came to 10 bases. CDR3 protein: CASSYSLTGSYEQYF. In DNA, the CDR3 is TGTGCCAGCAGTTACTCTTTGACGGGTTCCTACGAGCAGTACTTC.

The V gene is TRBV24-1, the J gene TRBJ2-3; 10 nucleotides agree with TRBD2. V was clipped by 5 bases and J by 5 bases; unmatched bases: 3. Germline assignment: CDR1 KGHDR and CDR2 SFDVKD. The CDR3 spans 14 residues. The CDR3 bases are TGTGCCACCAGTGGGGCTAGCGGGAGAGATACGCAGTATTTT. Its translation: CATSGASGRDTQYF.

This clonotype was seen at least ten times. The chain couples TRBV11-2 to TRBJ2-3; perhaps TRBD2 as D (6 bases). CDR1 and CDR2 (germline): SGHAT, FQNNGV. Between the trimmed V and J ends, which lost 2 bases and 0 bases, there was a span of 12 bases. The CDR3 extends over 16 amino acids. CDR3 bases: TGTGCCAGCAGCTTACTTTTGGCGGGGAGCACAGATACGCAGTATTTT. It encodes CASSLLLAGSTDTQYF.